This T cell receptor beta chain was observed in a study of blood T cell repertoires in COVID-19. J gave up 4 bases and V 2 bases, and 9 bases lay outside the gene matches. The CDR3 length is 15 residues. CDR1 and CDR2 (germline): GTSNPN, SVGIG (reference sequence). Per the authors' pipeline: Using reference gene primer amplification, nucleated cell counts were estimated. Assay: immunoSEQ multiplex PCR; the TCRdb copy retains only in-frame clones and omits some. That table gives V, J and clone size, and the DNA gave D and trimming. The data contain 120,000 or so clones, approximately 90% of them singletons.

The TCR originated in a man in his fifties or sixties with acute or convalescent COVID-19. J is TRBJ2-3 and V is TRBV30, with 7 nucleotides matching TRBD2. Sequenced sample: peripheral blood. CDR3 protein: CAWSRASGGADTQYF. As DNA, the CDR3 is TGTGCCTGGAGTAGGGCTAGCGGAGGGGCAGATACGCAGTATTTT.